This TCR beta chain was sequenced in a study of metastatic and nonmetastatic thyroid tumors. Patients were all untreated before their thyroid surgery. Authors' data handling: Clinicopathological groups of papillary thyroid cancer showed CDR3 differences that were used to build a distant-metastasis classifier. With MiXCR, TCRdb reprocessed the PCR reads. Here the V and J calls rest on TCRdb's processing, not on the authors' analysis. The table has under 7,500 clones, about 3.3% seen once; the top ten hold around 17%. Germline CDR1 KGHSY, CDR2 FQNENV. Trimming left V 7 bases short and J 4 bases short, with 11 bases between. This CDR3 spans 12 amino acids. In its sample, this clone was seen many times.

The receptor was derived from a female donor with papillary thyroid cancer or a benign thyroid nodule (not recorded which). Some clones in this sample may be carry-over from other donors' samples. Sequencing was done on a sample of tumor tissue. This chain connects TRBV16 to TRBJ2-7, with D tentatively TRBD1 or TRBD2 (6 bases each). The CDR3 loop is CASMEGDYEQYF. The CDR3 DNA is TGTGCCAGCATGGAGGGGGATTACGAGCAGTACTTC.